The following is a T cell receptor beta chain sequence with its context. The record originates from a study of T cell changes during pregnancy in multiple sclerosis. Sequenced by immunoSEQ multiplex PCR; TCRdb stores in-frame clones only, minus some. This sample carries approximately 60,000 clones, approximately 91% of them seen once, and the ten largest clones take approximately 1.2%. Germline trimming cut 3 bases from V and 8 bases from J; bases unmatched to any gene: 7. Per germline, CDR1 KGHSH and CDR2 LQKENI. CDR3 size: 14 residues. Sequenced material: peripheral blood, taken in the second trimester of pregnancy. This rearrangement joins TRBV18 to TRBJ1-2; 9 nucleotides agree with TRBD1. The TCR originated in a female donor with multiple sclerosis, enrolled in a pregnancy study. In DNA, the CDR3 is TGTGCCAGCTCACCGGGACAGGGACAAGGGGGCTACACCTTC. Amino acids: CASSPGQGQGGYTF.